This is a list of T cell receptor beta chains from one sample in a study of cytomegalovirus exposure and HLA in healthy donors. The table came from immunoSEQ multiplex PCR; TCRdb's copy has only in-frame clones and leaves some out. The table includes about 190,000 clones, around 73% detected once. The sequencing sample was made of PBMCs. The receptors shown here come from a woman younger than 45 in good health and CMV-seropositive. The CDR3 runs from the conserved cysteine through the conserved F or W. The D gene is left open where the match is weak. Expanded clones get a size class; other rows say once, few or many, or leave the size out.

j_call clone_size v_call d_call cdr3_aa cdr3_nt
TRBJ2-5 - TRBV5-4 TRBD2 CASSLGASGEETQYF TGTGCCAGCAGCTTAGGAGCTAGCGGGGAAGAGACCCAGTACTTC
TRBJ1-6 - TRBV6-1 - CASSEPGLNNSPLHF TGTGCCAGCAGTGAACCCGGGTTGAATAATTCACCCCTCCACTTT
TRBJ2-7 - TRBV30 TRBD1 CAWSSGGEQYF TGTGCCTGGTCTTCAGGGGGCGAGCAGTACTTC
TRBJ1-1 once TRBV14 - CASSQAVGNTEAFF TGTGCCAGCAGCCAGGCGGTGGGGAACACTGAAGCTTTCTTT
TRBJ2-1 - TRBV4-2 TRBD2 CASSQVPSGGPYNEQFF TGTGCCAGCAGCCAAGTGCCTAGCGGGGGGCCCTACAATGAGCAGTTCTTC
TRBJ2-7 - TRBV2 - CASSDDRIYEQYF TGTGCCAGCAGTGATGACAGGATCTACGAGCAGTACTTC
TRBJ2-2 - TRBV9 - CASSPGTTKARELFF TGTGCCAGCAGTCCCGGGACAACGAAGGCCCGGGAGCTGTTTTTT
TRBJ2-5 - TRBV10-3 TRBD2 CAISTRTSGGGETQYF TGTGCCATCAGTACCCGGACTAGCGGGGGAGGAGAGACCCAGTACTTC
TRBJ2-7 - TRBV2 TRBD1 CASSFRDRGTYEQYF TGTGCCAGCAGTTTCCGGGACAGGGGTACCTACGAGCAGTACTTC
TRBJ1-6 few TRBV6-5 - CASSPTGNNSPLHF TGTGCCAGCAGTCCTACAGGGAATAATTCACCCCTCCACTTT
TRBJ1-2 - TRBV30 TRBD1 CAWSVGQALGYTF TGTGCCTGGAGTGTTGGACAGGCGCTGGGCTACACCTTC
TRBJ2-5 - TRBV30 TRBD2 CAWSVTLAGGGETQYF TGTGCCTGGAGTGTTACCCTAGCGGGGGGAGGGGAGACCCAGTACTTC
TRBJ2-2 - TRBV7-8 - CASSFPGGTGELFF TGTGCCAGCAGTTTTCCAGGGGGGACCGGGGAGCTGTTTTTT
TRBJ1-1 - TRBV10-3 - CAISESPGELTEAFF TGTGCCATCAGTGAGTCACCCGGGGAGCTAACTGAAGCTTTCTTT
TRBJ1-2 - TRBV7-2 - CASSLVIGYGYTF TGTGCCAGCAGCTTAGTTATCGGGTATGGCTACACCTTC
TRBJ1-5 few TRBV28 TRBD1 CASSTGVQPQHF TGTGCCAGCAGTACAGGGGTCCAGCCCCAGCATTTT